There are a few counts of the clone carrying this T cell receptor beta chain. Its antigen is not known. The ends were cut back, 5 bases at V and 6 bases at J, with 17 bases in the middle. Germline lookup yields CDR1 SEHNR and CDR2 FQNEAQ (reference sequence). The length of the CDR3 is 14 residues. With 60 Vbeta and 13 Jbeta primers, the PCR was carried out. The repertoire was sequenced with immunoSEQ multiplex PCR; TCRdb's copy has only in-frame clones and lacks some. The table lists nearly 200,000 clones, approximately 87% of them singletons. This sample is part of a study of cytomegalovirus exposure and HLA in healthy donors. The overall study: T cells numbering about 179 million yielded 117 million unique TCR beta sequences in an earlier analysis.

Findings and limits, study-wide: It was reported that TCR beta sequences correctly inferred the HLA-A and HLA-B alleles for most subjects. Investigators reported about 160 TCR beta chains as tied to cytomegalovirus. In vitro work confirmed that three CMV-associated chains recognize CMV antigens.

The sequence derives from a man aged 30 to 39 in good health and CMV-seronegative. Sequencing was performed on PBMCs. The chain uses TRBV7-9 and TRBJ2-7; D is ambiguous. In DNA form, the CDR3 reads TGTGCCAGCAGCCCCGGAAACCCGTCGGGCGAGCAGTACTTC. This sequence encodes CASSPGNPSGEQYF.